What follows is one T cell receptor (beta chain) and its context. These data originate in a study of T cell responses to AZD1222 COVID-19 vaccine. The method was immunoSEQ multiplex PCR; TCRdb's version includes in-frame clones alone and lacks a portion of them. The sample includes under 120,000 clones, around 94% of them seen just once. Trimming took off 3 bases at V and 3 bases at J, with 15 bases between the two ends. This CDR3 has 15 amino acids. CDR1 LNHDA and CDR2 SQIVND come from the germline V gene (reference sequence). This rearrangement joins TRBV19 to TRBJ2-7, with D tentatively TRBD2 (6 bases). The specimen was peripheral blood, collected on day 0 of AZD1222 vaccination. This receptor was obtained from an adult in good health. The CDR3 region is CASSIGGVSNYEQYF. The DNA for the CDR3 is TGTGCCAGTAGTATCGGGGGAGTTTCTAACTACGAGCAGTACTTC.